What follows is one TCR beta chain and its context. The antigen is undetermined. The PCR used 60 Vbeta and 13 Jbeta primers. Using immunoSEQ multiplex PCR, the repertoire was profiled, and TCRdb retains in-frame clones only, with some absent. The sample consists of 150,000 or so clones, over 60% of them appearing once. The data were obtained in a study of cytomegalovirus exposure and HLA in healthy donors. Germline V gives CDR1 MNHNS, CDR2 SASEGT. V was trimmed by 10 bases and J by 7 bases, leaving 20 bases between them. The CDR3 is 13 residues long. Study-level points and caveats: A likely sequencing artifact accounted for one observed cluster of highly shared sequence variants. TCR beta V- and J-gene trimming was later associated with a missense DCLRE1C variant.

The chain couples TRBV6-1 to TRBJ2-7, with a tentative D call TRBD1 (6 bases). This TCR was recovered from a woman aged 25 to 39 in good health and CMV-seropositive. Specimen: PBMCs. The CDR3: CATHEGEPGEQYF. CDR3 DNA: TGTGCCACCCACGAGGGGGAACCGGGAGAGCAGTACTTC.